The clone carrying this T cell receptor (beta chain) turned up a few times. Its antigen remains unidentified. The data were obtained in a study of post-analysis software for immune sequencing data. The study, taken as a whole, reports: Controls significantly exceeded multiple sclerosis patients in normalized Chao1 diversity. About 5 TRBV segments (TRBV5-6, TRBV5-1 and TRBV20-1 among them) occurred more frequently in patients than in controls.

Trimming cost V 2 bases and J 4 bases, with 5 bases left between them. CDR3 size: 12 residues. Per the germline V gene, CDR1 is MNHNS and CDR2 is SASEGT. Each TCR beta cDNA library carried unique molecular identifiers. TCRdb reprocessed the PCR reads with MiXCR, giving one entry per CDR3 protein. The sample holds roughly 620,000 distinct CDR3 sequences, 40% to 50% seen once. The genes are TRBV6-1 and TRBJ1-1; D call uncertain. This receptor was obtained from a girl under 18 with multiple sclerosis. Sequenced sample: blood. CDR3 loop: CASSESVTEAFF. In DNA form, the CDR3 reads TGTGCCAGCAGTGAAAGCGTCACTGAAGCTTTCTTT.